Here is one TCR beta chain with its context. Patients at the Seattle site were enrolled during active infection and followed longitudinally. The germline CDR1 and CDR2 sequences are WNHNN and SYGVQD (reference sequence). Trimming took off 5 bases at V and 2 bases at J, with 9 bases between the two ends. This CDR3 is 13 amino acids long. The entry originates in a study of blood T cell repertoires in COVID-19. In the study's own analysis: Reference gene primer amplification gave nucleated cell count estimates. Libraries were prepared by immunoSEQ multiplex PCR; TCRdb keeps only in-frame clonotypes and omits some of them. The DNA was the basis for D and trimming; V, J and clone size are from that table. The table has tens of thousands of clones, around 84% seen once.

The material sequenced was peripheral blood. The clonotype originates from a man aged 55 to 70 with COVID-19, enrolled during active disease. The genes are TRBV10-1 and TRBJ2-5; D call uncertain. Written as DNA, the CDR3 is TGCGCCAGCAGTATGACTGTTCAAGAGACCCAGTACTTC. Residues: CASSMTVQETQYF.